This entry lists 22 T cell receptor beta chains sequenced from one sample in a study of T cells in localized non-small cell lung cancer. Assay used: immunoSEQ multiplex PCR; TCRdb lists only in-frame clones, some missing. The data contain approximately 21,000 clones, 85% to 90% of them singletons. Sequences were derived from peripheral blood, sampled before any cancer treatment. These receptors came from a male donor aged 60 or over with stage I lung adenocarcinoma.

The rearrangement joins TRBV19 to TRBJ1-2; D gene unclear. Trimming cost V 0 bases and J 4 bases, with 6 bases left between them. The V gene's germline CDR1 is LNHDA and CDR2 SQIVND (reference sequence). There are 13 residues in the CDR3. CDR3 sequence reads: CASSIDGLYGYTF. In DNA form, the CDR3 reads TGTGCCAGTAGTATAGACGGGCTCTATGGCTACACCTTC.

The chain carries TRBV5-5 and TRBJ2-5, with 7 bases matching TRBD2. This CDR3 contains 15 residues. With 4 bases clipped from V and 5 bases from J, the junction kept 11 bases outside the gene matches. Germline assignment: CDR1 SGHKS and CDR2 YYEKEE (reference sequence). The CDR3 nucleotides are TGTGCCAGCAGCCTACAAGCGGGACCGAGGGAGACCCAGTACTTC. This gives the protein CASSLQAGPRETQYF. The full variable domain, with the rest looked up from reference TRBV5-5 and TRBJ2-5, is DAGVTQSPTHLIKTRGQQVTLRCSPISGHKSVSWYQQVLGQGPQFIFQYYEKEERGRGNFPDRFSARQFPNYSSELNVNALLLGDSALYLCASSLQAGPRETQYFGPGTRLLVL.

The V gene is TRBV7-2, the J gene TRBJ1-5; D unclear. The V and J ends lost 5 bases and 4 bases respectively, with 15 bases between them. The CDR3 is 15 residues long. The germline CDR1 and CDR2 sequences are SGHTA and FQGNSA. The CDR3, as DNA: TGTGCCAGCAGCGCGCTGAGGCAGATGAATCAGCCCCAGCATTTT. As protein: CASSALRQMNQPQHF.

The genes are TRBV5-4 and TRBJ2-2, with D maybe TRBD1 (5 bases). This CDR3 comprises 17 residues. Germline lookup yields CDR1 SGHNT and CDR2 YYREEE (reference sequence). V lost 0 bases to trimming and J lost 4 bases, with 16 bases between them. For the CDR3, the DNA is TGTGCCAGCAGCTTGGAATCATGGGGCGGCGGCACCGGGGAGCTGTTTTTT. This gives the protein CASSLESWGGGTGELFF.

The chain recombines TRBV5-1 with TRBJ1-1; D uncertain. V was shortened by 0 bases and J by 3 bases, with 9 bases between the two germline ends. Germline CDR1 is SGHRS and CDR2 is YFSETQ. The length of the CDR3 is 14 residues. The CDR3 region is CASSLVYGDTEAFF. In DNA, the CDR3 is TGCGCCAGCAGCTTGGTTTACGGGGACACTGAAGCTTTCTTT.

This chain connects TRBV4-3 to TRBJ2-1; perhaps TRBD2 as D (5 bases). Trimming took off 0 bases at V and 9 bases at J, with 9 bases between the two ends. The CDR3 is 13 residues long. Looked up from germline, CDR1 is LGHNA and CDR2 is YSLEER. CDR3 DNA: TGCGCCAGCAGCCAAGAGTTGGCGGGTGAGCAGTTCTTC. This gives the protein CASSQELAGEQFF.

Concerning this clone itself: At one boundary the junction diverges from the germline segment, which might be a read error. The V gene is TRBV9, the J gene TRBJ1-5, with TRBD1 identical over 8 bases. Per the germline V gene, CDR1 is SGDLS and CDR2 is YYNGEE. This CDR3 contains 15 residues. The CDR3 here is CASSGSAGGNQPQHF. The CDR3 nucleotides read TGTGCCAGCAGCGGGTCAGCAGGGGGCAACCAGCCCCAGCATTTT.

The chain combines TRBV11-2 with TRBJ2-1, with D maybe TRBD2 (5 bases). The germline V gene has CDR1 SGHAT and CDR2 FQNNGV. The germline V and J ends were trimmed by 3 bases and 0 bases, with 6 bases remaining between them. This CDR3 region has 14 residues. In DNA, the CDR3 is TGTGCCAGCAGCTTTGGGAGCTCCTACAATGAGCAGTTCTTC. This codes for CASSFGSSYNEQFF.

As for this clone: Without the conserved terminal phenylalanine or tryptophan, this CDR3 likely stems from a read error. This sequence joins TRBV11-1 and TRBJ1-2; TRBD1 agrees at 10 bases. CDR1 is SGHAT, CDR2 FQDESV, per germline (reference sequence). This CDR3 region has 14 residues. Germline trimming cut 2 bases from V and 6 bases from J; bases unmatched to any gene: 3. CDR3 in amino acids: CASSLSGTGDGYTL. The CDR3 DNA reads TGTGCCAGCAGCTTATCGGGGACAGGGGATGGCTACACCTTA.

The V call is TRBV5-4, the J call TRBJ2-3, with 10 bases fitting TRBD1. J gave up 3 bases and V 4 bases, and 11 bases lay outside the gene matches. The CDR3 has 17 amino acids. CDR1 is SGHNT, CDR2 YYREEE, per germline (reference sequence). The CDR3 nucleotides read TGTGCCAGCAGCCGTGGAAGACAGGGGGCGCGAACAGATACGCAGTATTTT. Its protein product is CASSRGRQGARTDTQYF.

This chain joins TRBV7-2 and TRBJ2-5, with D hard to call. This CDR3 is built from 14 residues. Germline lookup yields CDR1 SGHTA and CDR2 FQGNSA. Trimming stripped 1 base from V and 0 bases from J, with 6 bases between. The CDR3 sequence: CASSLGGYQETQYF. In DNA, the CDR3 is TGTGCCAGCAGCTTAGGAGGCTACCAAGAGACCCAGTACTTC.

The chain carries TRBV9 and TRBJ2-2; D may be TRBD1 or TRBD2 (5 bases each). The CDR3 is made up of 16 amino acids. V gave up 0 bases and J gave up 8 bases, with 17 bases separating them. The V gene's germline CDR1 is SGDLS and CDR2 YYNGEE. The CDR3 reads CASSVGPPTGPGELFF. The CDR3 DNA reads as TGTGCCAGCAGCGTAGGCCCCCCGACGGGACCTGGGGAGCTGTTTTTT.

V is TRBV18 and J is TRBJ2-1; no clear D gene. CDR1 and CDR2 from the germline V gene are KGHSH and LQKENI. The germline V and J ends were trimmed by 3 bases and 8 bases, with 14 bases remaining between them. This CDR3 has 14 residues. CDR3 protein: CASSPFYTDDEQFF. The CDR3 DNA sequence: TGTGCCAGCTCACCTTTCTACACAGACGATGAGCAGTTCTTC.

The rearrangement uses TRBV11-3 and TRBJ2-5, with TRBD2 as a possible D gene (5 bases). The ends were cut back, 3 bases at V and 5 bases at J, with 13 bases in the middle. The germline gives CDR1 SGHNT, CDR2 YENEEA. CDR3 length equals 14 residues. The CDR3 DNA is TGTGCCAGCAGCTTGTTGGGGTCGGGGGAGACCCAGTACTTC. Its protein is CASSLLGSGETQYF. Full variable domain (missing parts from reference TRBV11-3 and TRBJ2-5): EAGVVQSPRYKIIEKKQPVAFWCNPISGHNTLYWYLQNLGQGPELLIRYENEEAVDDSQLPKDRFSAERLKGVDSTLKIQPAELGDSAVYLCASSLLGSGETQYFGPGTRLLVL.

This chain joins TRBV29-1 and TRBJ2-5, with TRBD1 as a possible D gene (6 bases). The CDR3 is 14 residues long. Looked up from germline, CDR1 is SQVTM and CDR2 is ANQGSEA. Trimming shortened V by 2 bases and J by 4 bases, and 14 bases separated the two germline ends. In DNA, the CDR3 is TGCAGCGTTGAATCAGGCAGGGGATTAGAGACCCAGTACTTC. Protein sequence: CSVESGRGLETQYF.

J is TRBJ2-7 and V is TRBV7-2; a weak D match, TRBD1 (5 bases). The V end lost 1 base, the J end lost 2 bases, and 6 bases lay between the germline ends. Germline V gene data show CDR1 as SGHTA and CDR2 as FQGNSA. The CDR3 length is 13 residues. The CDR3 sequence is CASSLGTTYEQYF. The CDR3 DNA reads TGTGCCAGCAGCTTAGGGACAACCTACGAGCAGTACTTC.

This sequence joins TRBV2 and TRBJ1-5, with TRBD1 as a possible D gene (6 bases). There are 14 residues in the CDR3. Trimming removed 6 bases from V and 3 bases from J, with 12 bases in between. CDR1 and CDR2 from the germline V gene are SNHLY and FYNNEI. This CDR3 reads CASRLDSNNQPQHF. In nucleotides, the CDR3 is TGTGCCAGCAGGTTGGACAGCAACAATCAGCCCCAGCATTTT.

The rearrangement joins TRBV4-3 to TRBJ1-4; 9 nucleotides agree with TRBD1. The CDR3 is 15 residues long. V lost 4 bases and J lost 7; bases outside the gene matches: 7. CDR1 LGHNA and CDR2 YSLEER come from the germline V gene. CDR3 sequence: CASSLQGTGSEKLFF. The CDR3 region has the DNA TGCGCCAGCAGCCTACAAGGGACAGGGAGTGAAAAACTGTTTTTT.

The rearrangement links TRBV18 to TRBJ2-7; weak D call: TRBD1 (5 bases). Trimming stripped 1 base from V and 0 bases from J, with 10 bases between. Germline CDR1 and CDR2: KGHSH and LQKENI. This CDR3 has 15 amino acids. CDR3 sequence (DNA): TGTGCCAGCTCACCACGAAACAGGCCCTCCTACGAGCAGTACTTC. Its translation is CASSPRNRPSYEQYF.

This clone came up once. CDR3 in DNA: TGTGCCAGCAGCTTGGGGCCAGGGCTCAATCAGCCCCAGCATTTT. Encoded protein: CASSLGPGLNQPQHF. V gene TRBV5-4 combines with J gene TRBJ1-5; TRBD1 is a possible D gene (5 bases). The CDR3 totals 15 residues. In germline, CDR1 is SGHNT, CDR2 YYREEE (reference sequence). Trimming took off 0 bases at V and 3 bases at J, with 10 bases between the two ends. Full variable domain (rest looked up from reference TRBV5-4 and TRBJ1-5): ETGVTQSPTHLIKTRGQQVTLRCSSQSGHNTVSWYQQALGQGPQFIFQYYREEENGRGNFPPRFSGLQFPNYSSELNVNALELDDSALYLCASSLGPGLNQPQHFGDGTRLSIL.

The V gene is TRBV7-2, the J gene TRBJ1-4, with TRBD1 matching over 8 bases. With 10 bases clipped from V and 8 bases from J, the junction kept 9 bases outside the gene matches. Germline CDR1 reads SGHTA; CDR2 reads FQGNSA. The CDR3 has 13 amino acids. Written as DNA, the CDR3 is TGTGCCATATCCGGGGCAGGGGGCGAAAAACTGTTTTTT. This encodes CAISGAGGEKLFF.

This chain connects TRBV7-3 to TRBJ2-2; a possible D gene is TRBD2 (7 bases). The CDR3 has 17 residues. Germline V gene data show CDR1 as SGHTA and CDR2 as FQGTGA. The V end lost 5 bases, the J end lost 5 bases, and 21 bases lay between the germline ends. The CDR3 loop is CASSPPGRGAGTGELFF. As DNA, the CDR3 is TGTGCCAGCAGCCCGCCAGGGAGGGGGGCAGGGACCGGGGAGCTGTTTTTT.